The source of this T cell receptor beta chain is a study of CXCR3-negative and CXCR3-positive naive CD8 T cells. Broader study findings: CXCR3-positive naive cells had more hydrophobic TRB CDR3s than CXCR3-negative naive cells.

A remark on this clonotype: Its matching antigen is unknown.

Via 5' RACE with UMI labels, TRB cDNA libraries were prepared. TCRdb derives one entry per CDR3 protein from the 5' RACE reads, leaving out DNA. Across about 130,000 distinct CDR3 sequences, the top ten clones capture about 0.54% of the sample. The CDR3 is made up of 13 amino acids. The germline V gene has CDR1 SGDLS and CDR2 YYNGEE. This rearrangement joins TRBV9 to TRBJ2-7; the TRBD2 assignment by TCRdb is unverifiable without DNA. Sequencing input: naive CXCR3+ CD8+ T cells from blood. The subset here: CD45RO-CCR7+CD27+CD95- naive CD8+ T cells expressing CXCR3 (TNR3+). This sequence was found in a human donor in good health. Some clones in this sample may be carry-over from other donors' samples. The CDR3 protein is CASSGSGPDEQYF.